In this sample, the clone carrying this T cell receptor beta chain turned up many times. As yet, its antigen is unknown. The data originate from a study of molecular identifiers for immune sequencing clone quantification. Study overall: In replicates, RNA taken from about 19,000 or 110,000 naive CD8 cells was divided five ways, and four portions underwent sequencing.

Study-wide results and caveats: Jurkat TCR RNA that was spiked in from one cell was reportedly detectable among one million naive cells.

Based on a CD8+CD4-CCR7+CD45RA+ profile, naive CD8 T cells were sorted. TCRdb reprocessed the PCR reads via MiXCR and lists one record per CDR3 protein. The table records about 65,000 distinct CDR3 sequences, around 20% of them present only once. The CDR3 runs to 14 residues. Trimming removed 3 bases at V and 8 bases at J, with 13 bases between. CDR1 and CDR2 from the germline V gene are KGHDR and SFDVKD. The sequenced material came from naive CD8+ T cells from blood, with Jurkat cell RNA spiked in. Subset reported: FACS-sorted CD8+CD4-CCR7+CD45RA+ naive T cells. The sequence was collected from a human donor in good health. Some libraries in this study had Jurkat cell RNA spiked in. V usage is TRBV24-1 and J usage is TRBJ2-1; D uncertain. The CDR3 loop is CATSDVQNLYEQFF. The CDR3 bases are TGTGCCACCAGTGATGTACAGAACCTGTATGAGCAGTTCTTC.